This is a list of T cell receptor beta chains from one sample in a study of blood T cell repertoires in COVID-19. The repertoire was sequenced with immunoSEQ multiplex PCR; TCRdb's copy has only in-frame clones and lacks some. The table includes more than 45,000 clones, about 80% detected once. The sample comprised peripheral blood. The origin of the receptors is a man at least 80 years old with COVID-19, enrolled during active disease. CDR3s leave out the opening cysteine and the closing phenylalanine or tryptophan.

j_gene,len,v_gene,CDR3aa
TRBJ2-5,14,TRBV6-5,ASSYWTSAYQETQY
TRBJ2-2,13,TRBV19,ASSMMAAGTGELF
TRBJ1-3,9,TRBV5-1,ASSEANTIY
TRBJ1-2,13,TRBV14,ASSQDWEQGSGYT
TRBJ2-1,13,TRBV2,ASSVTGGAGHEQF
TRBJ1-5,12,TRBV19,ASSISGQLIAQH
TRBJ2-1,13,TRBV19,ASSITGGSLNEQF
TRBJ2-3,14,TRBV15,ATSRVGGSGTDTQY
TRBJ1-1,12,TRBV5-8,ASSNGQGSNEAF
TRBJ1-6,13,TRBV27,ASSLGAGRNSPLH
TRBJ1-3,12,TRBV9,ASSAADSGNTIY
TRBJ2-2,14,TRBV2,ASSLIAGKNTGELF
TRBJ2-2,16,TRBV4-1,ASSQTGTSGAYTGELF
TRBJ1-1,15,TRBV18,ASSLTGTGAVNTEAF
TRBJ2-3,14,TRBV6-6,ASSYPGQGATDTQY
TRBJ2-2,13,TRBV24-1,ATSEWTSGTGELF
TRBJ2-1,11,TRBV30,AWSVGGGNEQF
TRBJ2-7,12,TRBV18,ASSPGTGLSEQY
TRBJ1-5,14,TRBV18,ASSPLAGARSQPQH
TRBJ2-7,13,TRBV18,ASSPVVGISYEQY
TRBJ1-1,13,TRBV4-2,ASSRGQSTYTEAF
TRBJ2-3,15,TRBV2,ASSEFSGGQHTDTQY
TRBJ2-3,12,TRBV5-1,ASSLMRDSDTQY
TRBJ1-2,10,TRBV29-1,SVAGGNYGYT
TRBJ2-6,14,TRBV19,ASSTTGGSGANVLT
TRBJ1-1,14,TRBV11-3,ASSLLTGKLNTEAF